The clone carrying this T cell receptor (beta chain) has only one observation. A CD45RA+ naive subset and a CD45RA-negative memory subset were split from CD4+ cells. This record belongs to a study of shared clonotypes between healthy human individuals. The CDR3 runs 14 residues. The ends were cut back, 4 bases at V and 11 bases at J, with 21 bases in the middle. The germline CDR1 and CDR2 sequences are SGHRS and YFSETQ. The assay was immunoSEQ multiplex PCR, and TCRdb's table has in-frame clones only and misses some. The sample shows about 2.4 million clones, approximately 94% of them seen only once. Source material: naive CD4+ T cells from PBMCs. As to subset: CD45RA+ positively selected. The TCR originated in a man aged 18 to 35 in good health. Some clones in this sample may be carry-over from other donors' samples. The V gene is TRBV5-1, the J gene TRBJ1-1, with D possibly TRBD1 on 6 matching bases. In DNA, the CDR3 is TGCGCCAGCAGCCCCGGGCGGAGACAGGAAAGGGCTTTCTTT. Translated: CASSPGRRQERAFF. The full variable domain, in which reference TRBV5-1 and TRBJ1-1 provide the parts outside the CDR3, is KAGVTQTPRYLIKTRGQQVTLSCSPISGHRSVSWYQQTPGQGLQFLFEYFSETQRNKGNFPGRFSGRQFSNSRSEMNVSTLELGDSALYLCASSPGRRQERAFFGQGTRLTVV.